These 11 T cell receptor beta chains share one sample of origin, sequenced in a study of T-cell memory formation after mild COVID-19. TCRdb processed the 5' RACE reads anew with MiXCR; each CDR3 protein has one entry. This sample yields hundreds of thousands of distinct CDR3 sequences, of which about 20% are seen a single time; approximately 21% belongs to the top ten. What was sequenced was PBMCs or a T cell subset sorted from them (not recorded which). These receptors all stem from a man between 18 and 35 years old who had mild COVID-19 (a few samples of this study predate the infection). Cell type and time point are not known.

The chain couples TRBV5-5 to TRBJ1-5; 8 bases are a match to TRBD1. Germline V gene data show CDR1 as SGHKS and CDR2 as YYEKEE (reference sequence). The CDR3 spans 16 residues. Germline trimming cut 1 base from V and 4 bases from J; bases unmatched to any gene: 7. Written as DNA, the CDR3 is TGTGCCAGCAGCTTGAACAGGGACAGGTCAAATCAGCCCCAGCATTTT. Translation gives CASSLNRDRSNQPQHF.

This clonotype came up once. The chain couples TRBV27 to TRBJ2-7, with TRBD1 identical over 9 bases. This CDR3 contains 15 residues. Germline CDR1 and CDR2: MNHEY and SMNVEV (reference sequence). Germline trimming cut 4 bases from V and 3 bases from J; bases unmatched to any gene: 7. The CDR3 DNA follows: TGTGCCAGCAGTTCTCGTCCGGGACAGGGCTACGAGCAGTACTTC. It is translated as CASSSRPGQGYEQYF.

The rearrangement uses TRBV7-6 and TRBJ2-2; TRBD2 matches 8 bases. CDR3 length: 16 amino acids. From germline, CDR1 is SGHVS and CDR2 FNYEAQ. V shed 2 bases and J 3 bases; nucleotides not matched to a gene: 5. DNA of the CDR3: TGTGCCAGCAGCTTAATATCGGGGGGGGACACCGGGGAGCTGTTTTTT. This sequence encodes CASSLISGGDTGELFF.

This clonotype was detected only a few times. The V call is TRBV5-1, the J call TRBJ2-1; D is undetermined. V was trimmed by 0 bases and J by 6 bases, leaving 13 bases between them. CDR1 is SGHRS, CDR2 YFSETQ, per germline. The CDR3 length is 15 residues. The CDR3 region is CASSLEGSRVNEQFF. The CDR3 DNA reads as TGCGCCAGCAGCTTGGAGGGCAGTAGGGTCAATGAGCAGTTCTTC.

The CDR3 loop is CASSLMGQGRETQYF. CDR3 sequence (DNA): TGCGCCAGCAGCTTGATGGGACAGGGAAGAGAGACCCAGTACTTC. J is TRBJ2-5 and V is TRBV5-1, with 9 bases identical to TRBD1. This CDR3 region has 15 residues. Per germline, CDR1 SGHRS and CDR2 YFSETQ. The V gene end was trimmed by 1 base and the J gene end by 4 bases; junction bases not matched to a gene: 5.

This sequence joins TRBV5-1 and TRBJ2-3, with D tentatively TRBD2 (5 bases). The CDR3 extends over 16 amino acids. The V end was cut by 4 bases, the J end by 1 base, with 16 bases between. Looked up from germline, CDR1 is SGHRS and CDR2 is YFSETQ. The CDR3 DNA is TGCGCCAGCAGCCTAAGGGCCACCGGGGGCACAGATACGCAGTATTTT. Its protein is CASSLRATGGTDTQYF.

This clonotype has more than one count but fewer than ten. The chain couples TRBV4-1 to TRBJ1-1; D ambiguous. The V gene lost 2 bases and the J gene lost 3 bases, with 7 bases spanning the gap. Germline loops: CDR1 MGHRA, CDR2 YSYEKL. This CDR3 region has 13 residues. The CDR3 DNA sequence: TGCGCCAGCAGCCAATCTCCTGACACTGAAGCTTTCTTT. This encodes CASSQSPDTEAFF.

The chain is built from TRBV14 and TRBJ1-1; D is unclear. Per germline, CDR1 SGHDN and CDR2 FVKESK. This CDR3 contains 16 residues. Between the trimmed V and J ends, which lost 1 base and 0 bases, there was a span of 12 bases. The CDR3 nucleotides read TGTGCCAGCAGCCAAGCTCGCTTAAACTTGAACACTGAAGCTTTCTTT. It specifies CASSQARLNLNTEAFF.

The CDR3 is CSVDSGGPLTAQYF. CDR3 coding DNA: TGCAGCGTTGATAGCGGGGGGCCCCTAACCGCGCAGTATTTT. The chain carries TRBV29-1 and TRBJ2-3; 10 bases are a match to TRBD2. CDR3 length: 14 amino acids. The V gene's germline CDR1 is SQVTM and CDR2 ANQGSEA. J was trimmed by 10 bases and V by 3 bases; bases with no gene match: 10.

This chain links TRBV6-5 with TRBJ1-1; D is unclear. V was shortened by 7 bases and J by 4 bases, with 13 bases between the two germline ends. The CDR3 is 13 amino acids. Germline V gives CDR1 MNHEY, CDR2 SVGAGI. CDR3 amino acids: CASTQGGGTEAFF. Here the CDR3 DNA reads TGTGCCAGCACCCAAGGCGGAGGCACTGAAGCTTTCTTT.

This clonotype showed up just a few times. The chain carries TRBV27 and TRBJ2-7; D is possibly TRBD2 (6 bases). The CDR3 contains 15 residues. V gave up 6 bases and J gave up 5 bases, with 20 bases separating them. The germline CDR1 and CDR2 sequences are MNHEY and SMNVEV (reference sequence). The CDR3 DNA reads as TGTGCCAGCAGCCTCACACCGGGGGAATTTGACGAGCAGTACTTC. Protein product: CASSLTPGEFDEQYF.